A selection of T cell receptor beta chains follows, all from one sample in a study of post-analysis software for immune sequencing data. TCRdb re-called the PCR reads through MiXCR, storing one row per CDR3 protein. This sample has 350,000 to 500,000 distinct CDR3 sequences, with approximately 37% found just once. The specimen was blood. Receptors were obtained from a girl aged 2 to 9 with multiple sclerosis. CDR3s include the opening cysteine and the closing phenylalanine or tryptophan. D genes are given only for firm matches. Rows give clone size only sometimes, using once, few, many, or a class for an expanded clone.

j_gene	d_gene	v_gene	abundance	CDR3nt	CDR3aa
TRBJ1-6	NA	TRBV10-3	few	TGTGCCATCAGTGAGGGTCGGACAGATAATTCACCCCTCCACTTT	CAISEGRTDNSPLHF
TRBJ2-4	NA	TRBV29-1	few	TGCAGCGTTGAAGATCTAACGGAGCAGGGACGGGGCATTCAGTACTTC	CSVEDLTEQGRGIQYF
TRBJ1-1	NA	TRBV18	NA	TGTGCCAGCTCACTCGCACGGACGTCTGGAAGGGGCACTGAAGCTTTCTTT	CASSLARTSGRGTEAFF
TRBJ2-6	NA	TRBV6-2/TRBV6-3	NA	TGTGCCAGCAGTAATGTCGCGAGCTCTGGGGCCAACGTCCTGACTTTC	CASSNVASSGANVLTF
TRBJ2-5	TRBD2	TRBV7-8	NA	TGTGCCAGCAGCCGGGCGGGGGAGTCTAGCGCCTCTTATTTTCAAGAGACCCAGTACTTC	CASSRAGESSASYFQETQYF
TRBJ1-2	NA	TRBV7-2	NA	TGTGCCAGCAAAGCCGGGACGGCCCCGGGGGGCTACACCTTC	CASKAGTAPGGYTF
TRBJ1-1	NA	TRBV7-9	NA	TGTGCCAGCAGCTTAGTAGACACTGAAGCTTTCTTT	CASSLVDTEAFF
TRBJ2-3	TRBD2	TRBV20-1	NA	TGCAGTGCTAGAGGAGGATCCTTAGCGGGAGGGCGCGCAGATACGCAGTATTTT	CSARGGSLAGGRADTQYF
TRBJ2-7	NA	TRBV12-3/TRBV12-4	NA	TGTGCCAGCTCCTCCAGTCGGTGGCGGGGTACAAACTCCTACGAGCAGTACTTC	CASSSSRWRGTNSYEQYF
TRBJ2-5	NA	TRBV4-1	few	TGCGCCAGCAGCGGTAATCGAGGGACCCAGTACTTC	CASSGNRGTQYF
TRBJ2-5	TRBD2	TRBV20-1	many	TGCAGTGCTAGAGACTCCTTGGGAGCGGGAGGACCCAACCAAGAGACCCAGTACTTC	CSARDSLGAGGPNQETQYF
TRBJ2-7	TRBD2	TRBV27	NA	TGTGCCAGCAGTGAATGGACTAGCGGGCGTCGTGGGGTCAACGAGCAGTACTTC	CASSEWTSGRRGVNEQYF
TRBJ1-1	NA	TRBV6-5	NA	TGTGCCAGCAGCCCGGCGAGGTCTTTTGTCCCTGAAGCTTTCTTT	CASSPARSFVPEAFF
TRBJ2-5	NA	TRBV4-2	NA	TGTGCCAGCAGCCAAGACTGGGGGCCAGGAGAGACCCAGTACTTC	CASSQDWGPGETQYF
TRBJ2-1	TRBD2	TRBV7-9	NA	TGTGCCAGCAGCCCGACTAGCGGGGGGGCTAGAGATGAGCAGTTCTTC	CASSPTSGGARDEQFF
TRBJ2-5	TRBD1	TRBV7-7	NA	TGTGCCAGCAGCTTACTTCTAACAGGGGAAGAGACCCAGTACTTC	CASSLLLTGEETQYF
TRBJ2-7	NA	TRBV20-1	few	TGCAGTGCTAATCCGGTGGGCTATTCTCACGAGCAGTACTTC	CSANPVGYSHEQYF
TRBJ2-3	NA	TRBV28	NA	TGTGCCAGCCGCCGGGCTAGCGATAGCACAGATACGCAGTATTTT	CASRRASDSTDTQYF
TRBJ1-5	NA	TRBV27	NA	TGTGCCAGCAGTCTGGGGGTTTGGGGCAATCAGCCCCAGCATTTT	CASSLGVWGNQPQHF
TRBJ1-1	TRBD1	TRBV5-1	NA	TGCGCCAGCAGCTTAGATGGACAGGGTAACACTGAAGCTTTCTTT	CASSLDGQGNTEAFF
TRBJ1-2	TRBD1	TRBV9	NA	TGTGCCAGCAGCCCAGGGGACAGGACGGACTATGGCTACACCTTC	CASSPGDRTDYGYTF
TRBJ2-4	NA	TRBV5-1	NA	TGCGCCAGCAGCTTGGAGATCGGGTTTGTAGGGAACATTCAGTACTTC	CASSLEIGFVGNIQYF
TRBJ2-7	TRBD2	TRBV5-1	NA	TGCGCCAGCAGCTTGGGGGGCCTTAGCGGGGGGTCCTACGAGCAGTACTTC	CASSLGGLSGGSYEQYF
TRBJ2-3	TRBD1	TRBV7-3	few	TGTGCCAGCAGGGCAGGGGGCGCGGCAGATACGCAGTATTTT	CASRAGGAADTQYF
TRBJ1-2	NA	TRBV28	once	TGTGCCAGCAAGGATGGCATCTATGGCTACACCTTC	CASKDGIYGYTF
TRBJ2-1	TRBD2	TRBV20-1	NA	TGCAGTACAGAGATTAGCGGGAGGGGGTCGACAAATGAGCAGTTCTTC	CSTEISGRGSTNEQFF
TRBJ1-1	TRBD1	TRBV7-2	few	TGTGCCAGCAGCTCCTACGCCGGGACAGGTTTTGAAGCTTTCTTT	CASSSYAGTGFEAFF
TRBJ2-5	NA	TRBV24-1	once	TGTGCCACCAGTGACCACAGTCTAGCCGACTCCTACAATGAGCAGTACTTC	CATSDHSLADSYNEQYF
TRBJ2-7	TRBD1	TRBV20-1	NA	TGCAGTGCCAGTGACAGGGTCTACGAGCAGTACTTC	CSASDRVYEQYF
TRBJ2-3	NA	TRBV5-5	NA	TGTGCCAGCAGGCGGGGCTCACCCCCAGATACGCAGTATTTT	CASRRGSPPDTQYF
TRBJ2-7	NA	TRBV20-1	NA	TGCAGTGCTAGCAGGAGCTCCTACGAGCAGTACTTC	CSASRSSYEQYF
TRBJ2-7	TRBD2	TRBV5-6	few	TGTGCCAGCAGCCGACTAGCTTCCCACGAGCAGTACTTC	CASSRLASHEQYF
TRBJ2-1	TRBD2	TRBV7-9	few	TGTGCCAGCAGCCCTAGCGGGAGAGGTGCCAATGAGCAGTTCTTC	CASSPSGRGANEQFF
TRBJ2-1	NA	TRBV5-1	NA	TGCGCCAGCAGCGGGGGCTTGGGGTACAATGAGCAGTTCTTC	CASSGGLGYNEQFF
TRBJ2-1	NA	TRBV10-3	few	TGTGCCATCAGTGAGATTCTGCCGGGTGAGCAGTTCTTC	CAISEILPGEQFF
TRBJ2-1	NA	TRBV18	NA	TGTGCCAGCTCTCCTCGGTTGTCCTACAATGAGCAGTTCTTC	CASSPRLSYNEQFF
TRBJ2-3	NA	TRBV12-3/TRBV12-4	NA	TGTGCCAGCAGTTTGTTCGGGTCTAGCACAGATACGCAGTATTTT	CASSLFGSSTDTQYF
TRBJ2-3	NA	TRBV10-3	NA	TGTGCCATCAGTTGGACAGATACTAGCACAGATACGCAGTATTTT	CAISWTDTSTDTQYF
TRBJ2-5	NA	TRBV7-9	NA	TGTGCCAGCAGCGGCCCACGGGTCCCCCTCACCACGAGGCAGTACTTC	CASSGPRVPLTTRQYF
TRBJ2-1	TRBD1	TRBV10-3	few	TGTGCCATCAGTGGGGGAGACAGGGGGCTGCGGAATGAGCAGTTCTTC	CAISGGDRGLRNEQFF
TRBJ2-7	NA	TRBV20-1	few	TGCAGTGCAGACCCAGATAGCTCCTACGAGCAGTACTTC	CSADPDSSYEQYF
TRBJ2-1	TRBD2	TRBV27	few	TGTGCCAGCGGAGTAGGCACTAGCGGGAGTAATGAGCAGTTCTTC	CASGVGTSGSNEQFF
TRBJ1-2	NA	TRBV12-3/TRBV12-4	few	TGTGCCAGCAGTTTTGGGCATACCAACTATGGCTACACCTTC	CASSFGHTNYGYTF
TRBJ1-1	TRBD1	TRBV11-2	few	TGTGCCAGCAGCTGGACAGGGGACACTGAAGCTTTCTTT	CASSWTGDTEAFF
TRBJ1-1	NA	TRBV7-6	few	TGTGCCAGCAGCTTATGGGTAGGGCTAGACACTGAAGCTTTCTTT	CASSLWVGLDTEAFF
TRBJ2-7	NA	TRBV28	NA	TGTGCCAGCAGTTTAACGGTTACGGGTTTCTCCTACGAGCAGTACTTC	CASSLTVTGFSYEQYF
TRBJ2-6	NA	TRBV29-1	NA	TGCAGCGTTTGGGTCAGGGGAACTGGGGCCAACGTCCTGACTTTC	CSVWVRGTGANVLTF
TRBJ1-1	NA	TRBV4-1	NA	TGTGCCAGCAGCCATCGCAATAGGGGCAGGCGGAACACTGAAGCTTTCTTT	CASSHRNRGRRNTEAFF
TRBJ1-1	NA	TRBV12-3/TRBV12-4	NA	TGTGCCAGCAGCCCCGGGGCGCGGGGAACTGAAGCTTTCTTT	CASSPGARGTEAFF
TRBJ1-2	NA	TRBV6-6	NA	TGTGCCAGCAGTTACGGGGGGCGTACCTATGGCTACACCTTC	CASSYGGRTYGYTF
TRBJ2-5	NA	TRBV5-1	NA	TGCGCCAGCAGCGTGGGCCTTGGGCCAGAAGAGACCCAGTACTTC	CASSVGLGPEETQYF
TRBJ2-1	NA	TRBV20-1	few	TGCAGTGCTAGAGATCTCAGGCTGGATGAGCAGTTCTTC	CSARDLRLDEQFF
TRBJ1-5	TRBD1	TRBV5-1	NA	TGCGCCAGCACCGGGACAGATAATCAGCCCCAGCATTTT	CASTGTDNQPQHF